The 12 T cell receptor beta chains in this list originate from one sample, sequenced in a study of follicular helper T cells after annual influenza vaccination. Time point of the sample: 2015-2016 season, pre-vaccination. Profiling relied on immunoSEQ multiplex PCR, and the TCRdb table lists in-frame clones only, not all of them. The data hold about 10,000 clones, with 81% observed a single time. The sample was CXCR5+ CD38- circulating T follicular helper cells from blood, taken on the day of influenza vaccination. Subset denoted: circulating Tfh, non-naive CD4+CXCR5+PD-1+ (ICOS+CD38+ or ICOS-CD38-). These receptors originate from an adult who received the influenza vaccine.

The chain carries TRBV18 and TRBJ1-5, with 9 bases lining up with TRBD1. CDR1 and CDR2 (germline): KGHSH, LQKENI. The junction had 7 bases not matched to a gene; V was cut back by 3 bases and J by 7 bases. CDR3 length: 15 amino acids. As DNA, the CDR3 is TGTGCCAGCTCACCGCAACAGGGGGCAGGGCAGCCCCAGCATTTT. It yields the protein CASSPQQGAGQPQHF.

The chain employs TRBV27 and TRBJ2-7; 11 bases fit TRBD1. From germline, CDR1 is MNHEY and CDR2 SMNVEV (reference sequence). The CDR3 length is 17 residues. Losses at the gene ends were 0 bases for V and 4 bases for J; bases not matched to a gene: 8. The CDR3 bases are TGTGCCAGCAGTTTATCCCTGGACAGGGGGCAGGGATACGAGCAGTACTTC. As protein: CASSLSLDRGQGYEQYF.

V and J are TRBV19 and TRBJ2-5, with D perhaps matching TRBD2 (5 bases). Between the trimmed V and J ends, which lost 5 bases and 2 bases, there was a span of 12 bases. Germline CDR1 LNHDA, CDR2 SQIVND (reference sequence). This CDR3 spans 14 amino acids. The CDR3 region has the DNA TGTGCCAGTAGTGAAACCGGGATTCAAGAGACCCAGTACTTC. Its protein is CASSETGIQETQYF.

The chain couples TRBV7-2 to TRBJ2-3; D not resolved. The CDR3 sequence is 14 residues long. Germline-derived CDR1 and CDR2 are SGHTA and FQGNSA. Trimming stripped 4 bases from V and 10 bases from J, with 18 bases between. CDR3 nucleotide sequence: TGTGCCAGCAGCTCCACACACGTCAGTGTATCGCAGTATTTT. Amino acid sequence: CASSSTHVSVSQYF.

A single count supports this clone. The DNA for the CDR3 is TGTGCCTGGAGAATAGCGGGAGGCGCTGAGCAGTTCTTC. It is translated as CAWRIAGGAEQFF. The genes are TRBV30 and TRBJ2-1; 10 bases are a match to TRBD2. The junction had 5 bases not matched to a gene; V was cut back by 3 bases and J by 9 bases. The CDR3 is 13 amino acids. Germline values: CDR1 GTSNPN, CDR2 SVGIG (reference sequence).

V gene TRBV5-1 combines with J gene TRBJ2-2; 14 bases map to TRBD2. The CDR3 loop spans 17 amino acids. With 4 bases clipped from V and 1 base from J, the junction kept 3 bases outside the gene matches. Germline CDR1 SGHRS, CDR2 YFSETQ. The CDR3 loop reads CASSIGTSGRNTGELFF. CDR3 DNA: TGCGCCAGCAGCATCGGGACTAGCGGGAGGAACACCGGGGAGCTGTTTTTT.

The rearrangement uses TRBV4-3 and TRBJ2-3, with TRBD1 matching over 7 bases. CDR1 is LGHNA, CDR2 YSLEER, per germline. The CDR3 has 13 residues. Losses at the gene ends were 4 bases for V and 4 bases for J; bases not matched to a gene: 2. The CDR3 here is CASSRDRADTQYF. CDR3 sequence (DNA): TGCGCCAGCAGCCGCGACAGGGCAGATACGCAGTATTTT.

This chain links TRBV27 with TRBJ1-3; TRBD1 matches at 7 bases. V trimming: 2 bases; J trimming: 2 bases; junction bases outside the gene matches: 6. CDR1 is MNHEY, CDR2 SMNVEV, per germline (reference sequence). The CDR3 loop spans 16 amino acids. The DNA of the CDR3 is TGTGCCAGCAGTTTACCCAGGGGGGAAGCTGGAAACACCATATATTTT. It codes for CASSLPRGEAGNTIYF.

V gene TRBV28 combines with J gene TRBJ2-1, with D hard to call. The length of the CDR3 is 14 residues. V was pared by 5 bases and J by 7 bases, with 15 bases between. Per the germline V gene, CDR1 is MDHEN and CDR2 is SYDVKM. The CDR3 spells CASSPGLRRNEQFF. The CDR3 DNA is TGTGCCAGCAGTCCCGGGCTCCGGAGAAATGAGCAGTTCTTC.

V usage is TRBV9 and J usage is TRBJ2-1; D possibly corresponds to TRBD2 (5 bases). Trimming stripped 5 bases from V and 4 bases from J, with 16 bases between. Germline CDR1 is SGDLS and CDR2 is YYNGEE. The CDR3 loop spans 15 amino acids. The CDR3 region has the DNA TGTGCCAGCAGTTTTAACCCCGGGGTTTACAATGAGCAGTTCTTC. It encodes CASSFNPGVYNEQFF.

V usage is TRBV4-3 and J usage is TRBJ1-3; D uncertain. Germline CDR1 and CDR2: LGHNA and YSLEER. V dropped 0 bases and J dropped 4 bases, with 4 bases sitting between them. The CDR3 totals 13 residues. The DNA for the CDR3 is TGCGCCAGCAGCCAAGATAGGGGAAACACCATATATTTT. It is translated as CASSQDRGNTIYF.

This clone has only a few counts. This sequence joins TRBV2 and TRBJ1-6, with D possibly being TRBD1 (6 bases). V was trimmed by 0 bases and J by 8 bases, leaving 11 bases between them. Looked up from germline, CDR1 is SNHLY and CDR2 is FYNNEI. The CDR3 covers 15 residues. CDR3 in DNA: TGTGCCAGCAGTGAAGCGATTACAGGGTATTCACCCCTCCACTTT. It encodes CASSEAITGYSPLHF.